This T cell receptor beta chain was captured by sequencing in a study of T cells after yellow fever vaccination. Study context: In the case of low-cell-number fractions, SMART-Seq v4 Ultra Low Input was used for preparation.

Per the germline V gene, CDR1 is SGHRS and CDR2 is YFSETQ. This CDR3 spans 14 amino acids. J gave up 0 bases and V 7 bases, and 5 bases lay outside the gene matches. TCRdb passed the 5' RACE reads through MiXCR, listing each CDR3 protein once. The table records about 210,000 distinct CDR3 sequences, approximately 6.3% of them present only once. Study results and limitations: At about 97% for CD4 and approximately 88% for CD8, most primary-vaccination clones showed up again after the booster. High-abundance clonotypes from the bulk population could contaminate FACS-sorted repertoires.

This clonotype came up a few times. Its target is unknown. Specimen: CD4+ T cells sorted from PBMCs, collected on the day of the yellow fever booster vaccination. V and J are TRBV5-1 and TRBJ2-3, with 7 bases matching TRBD2. This TCR came from a man younger than 45 who received the YFV17D yellow fever vaccine. The CDR3: CASRISGSTDTQYF. In DNA form, the CDR3 reads TGCGCCAGCCGAATTAGCGGGAGCACAGATACGCAGTATTTT.